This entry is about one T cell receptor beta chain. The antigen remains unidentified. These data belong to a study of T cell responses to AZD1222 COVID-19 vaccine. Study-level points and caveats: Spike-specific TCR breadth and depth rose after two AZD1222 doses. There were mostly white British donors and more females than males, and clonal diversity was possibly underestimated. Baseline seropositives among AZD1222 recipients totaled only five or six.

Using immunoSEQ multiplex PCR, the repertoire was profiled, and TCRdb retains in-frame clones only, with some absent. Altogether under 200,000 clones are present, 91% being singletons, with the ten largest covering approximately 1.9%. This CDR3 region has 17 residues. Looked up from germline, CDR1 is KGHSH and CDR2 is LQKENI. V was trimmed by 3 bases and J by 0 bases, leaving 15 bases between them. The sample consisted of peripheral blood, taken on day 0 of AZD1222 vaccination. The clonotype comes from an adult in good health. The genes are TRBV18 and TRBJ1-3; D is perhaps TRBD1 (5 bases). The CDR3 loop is CASSPPSGVASGNTIYF. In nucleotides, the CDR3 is TGTGCCAGCTCACCGCCATCGGGGGTTGCCTCTGGAAACACCATATATTTT.